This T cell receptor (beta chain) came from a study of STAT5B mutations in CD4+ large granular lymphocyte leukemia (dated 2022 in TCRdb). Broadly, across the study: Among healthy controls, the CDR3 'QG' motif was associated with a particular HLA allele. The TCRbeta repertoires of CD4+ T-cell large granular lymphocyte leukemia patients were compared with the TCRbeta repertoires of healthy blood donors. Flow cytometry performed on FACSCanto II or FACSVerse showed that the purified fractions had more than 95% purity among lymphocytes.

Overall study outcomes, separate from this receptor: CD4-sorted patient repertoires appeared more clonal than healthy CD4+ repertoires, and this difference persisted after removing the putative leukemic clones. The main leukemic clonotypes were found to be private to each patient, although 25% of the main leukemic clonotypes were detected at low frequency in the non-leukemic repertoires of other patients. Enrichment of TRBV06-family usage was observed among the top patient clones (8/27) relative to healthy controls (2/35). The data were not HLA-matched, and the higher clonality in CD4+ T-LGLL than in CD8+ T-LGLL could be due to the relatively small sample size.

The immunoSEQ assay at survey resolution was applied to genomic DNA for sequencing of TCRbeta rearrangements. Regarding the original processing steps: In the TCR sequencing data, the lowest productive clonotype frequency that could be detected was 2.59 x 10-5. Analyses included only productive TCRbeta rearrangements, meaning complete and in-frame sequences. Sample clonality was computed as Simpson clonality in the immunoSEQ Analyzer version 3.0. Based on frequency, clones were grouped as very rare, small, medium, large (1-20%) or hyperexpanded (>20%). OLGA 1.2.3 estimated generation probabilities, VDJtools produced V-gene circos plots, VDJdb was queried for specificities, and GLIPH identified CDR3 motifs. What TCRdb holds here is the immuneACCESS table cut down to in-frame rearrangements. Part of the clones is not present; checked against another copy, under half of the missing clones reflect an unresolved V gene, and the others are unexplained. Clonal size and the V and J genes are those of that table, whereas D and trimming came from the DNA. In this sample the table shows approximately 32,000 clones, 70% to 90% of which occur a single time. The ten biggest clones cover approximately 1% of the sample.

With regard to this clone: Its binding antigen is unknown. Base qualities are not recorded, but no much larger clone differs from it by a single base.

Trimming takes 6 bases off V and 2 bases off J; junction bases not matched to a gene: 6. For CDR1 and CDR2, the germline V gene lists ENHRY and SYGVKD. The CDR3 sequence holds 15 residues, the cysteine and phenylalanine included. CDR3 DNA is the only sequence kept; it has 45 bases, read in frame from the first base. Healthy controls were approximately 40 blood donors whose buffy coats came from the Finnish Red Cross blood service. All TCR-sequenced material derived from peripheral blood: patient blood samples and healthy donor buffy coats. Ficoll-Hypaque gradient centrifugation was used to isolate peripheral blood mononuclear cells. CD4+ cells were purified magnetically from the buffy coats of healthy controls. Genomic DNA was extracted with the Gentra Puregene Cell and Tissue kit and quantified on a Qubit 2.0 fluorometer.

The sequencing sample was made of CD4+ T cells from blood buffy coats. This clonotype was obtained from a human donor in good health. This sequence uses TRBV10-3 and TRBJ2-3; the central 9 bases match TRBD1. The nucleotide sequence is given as TGTGCCATCAGGGGACAGGGCCAGGACACAGATACGCAGTATTTT. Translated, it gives CAIRGQGQDTDTQYF.